Listed below are T cell receptor beta chains from one sample, sequenced in a study of cytomegalovirus exposure and HLA in healthy donors. Sequencing used immunoSEQ multiplex PCR; TCRdb keeps in-frame clones, though not all of them. This table holds 150,000 to 200,000 clones, 70% to 90% found once. The material sequenced was PBMCs. The receptors here all came from a woman aged 50 to 60 in good health and CMV-seronegative. Each CDR3 is given with its conserved first and last residue. The order of the fields is D gene, V gene, clone size, CDR3 length, J gene, CDR3 protein, CDR3 DNA. A D gene is named only where the DNA matches it firmly. The listing skips clone size in some rows; elsewhere it reads once, few, many or a size class.

d_gene: TRBD1; v_gene: TRBV28; abundance: NA; len: 17; j_gene: TRBJ2-1; CDR3aa: CASSPRAGQGAYNEQFF; CDR3nt: TGTGCCAGCAGTCCTAGGGCAGGGCAGGGGGCCTACAATGAGCAGTTCTTC
d_gene: NA; v_gene: TRBV4-3; abundance: NA; len: 13; j_gene: TRBJ2-7; CDR3aa: CASSQGLVYEQYF; CDR3nt: TGCGCCAGCAGCCAAGGACTAGTCTACGAGCAGTACTTC
d_gene: NA; v_gene: TRBV11-2; abundance: NA; len: 12; j_gene: TRBJ2-1; CDR3aa: CASMRLGDEQFF; CDR3nt: TGTGCCAGTATGAGGCTAGGGGATGAGCAGTTCTTC
d_gene: NA; v_gene: TRBV27; abundance: few; len: 12; j_gene: TRBJ2-1; CDR3aa: CASSFYFNEQFF; CDR3nt: TGTGCCAGCAGTTTCTATTTCAATGAGCAGTTCTTC
d_gene: TRBD1; v_gene: TRBV10-3; abundance: NA; len: 14; j_gene: TRBJ1-1; CDR3aa: CATRTGTENTEAFF; CDR3nt: TGTGCCACCAGGACCGGGACAGAGAACACTGAAGCTTTCTTT
d_gene: TRBD1; v_gene: TRBV14; abundance: NA; len: 15; j_gene: TRBJ2-7; CDR3aa: CASSHGGTGVYEQYF; CDR3nt: TGTGCCAGCAGCCATGGGGGGACAGGGGTCTACGAGCAGTACTTC
d_gene: NA; v_gene: TRBV27; abundance: NA; len: 13; j_gene: TRBJ1-1; CDR3aa: CASTNPEVAEAFF; CDR3nt: TGTGCCAGCACCAACCCCGAGGTGGCTGAAGCTTTCTTT
d_gene: TRBD2; v_gene: TRBV29-1; abundance: NA; len: 14; j_gene: TRBJ2-1; CDR3aa: CSFPLAGVNNEQFF; CDR3nt: TGCAGCTTCCCGCTAGCGGGAGTTAACAATGAGCAGTTCTTC
d_gene: TRBD1; v_gene: TRBV4-3; abundance: few; len: 18; j_gene: TRBJ1-1; CDR3aa: CASSQECRQGAQNTEAFF; CDR3nt: TGCGCCAGCAGCCAAGAATGTCGACAGGGGGCCCAGAACACTGAAGCTTTCTTT
d_gene: NA; v_gene: TRBV29-1; abundance: few; len: 13; j_gene: TRBJ2-3; CDR3aa: CSVDVGGTDTQYF; CDR3nt: TGCAGCGTTGACGTGGGAGGCACAGATACGCAGTATTTT
d_gene: TRBD1; v_gene: TRBV28; abundance: NA; len: 16; j_gene: TRBJ1-6; CDR3aa: CASSLIQGSHNSPLHF; CDR3nt: TGTGCCAGCAGTTTAATACAGGGGAGTCATAATTCACCCCTCCACTTT
d_gene: NA; v_gene: TRBV6-1; abundance: NA; len: 15; j_gene: TRBJ1-1; CDR3aa: CASNHPGQGNTEAFF; CDR3nt: TGTGCCAGCAATCACCCGGGACAAGGGAACACTGAAGCTTTCTTT